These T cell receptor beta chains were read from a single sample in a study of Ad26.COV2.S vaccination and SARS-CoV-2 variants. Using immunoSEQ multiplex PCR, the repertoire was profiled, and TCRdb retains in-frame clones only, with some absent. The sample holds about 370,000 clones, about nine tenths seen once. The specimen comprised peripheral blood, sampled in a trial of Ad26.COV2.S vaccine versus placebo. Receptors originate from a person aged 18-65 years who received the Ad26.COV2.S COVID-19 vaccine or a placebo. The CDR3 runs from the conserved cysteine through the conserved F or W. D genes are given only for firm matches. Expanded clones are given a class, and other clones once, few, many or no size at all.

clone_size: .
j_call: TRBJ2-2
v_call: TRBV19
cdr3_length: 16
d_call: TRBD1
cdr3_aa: CASSHRGQGTGGELFF

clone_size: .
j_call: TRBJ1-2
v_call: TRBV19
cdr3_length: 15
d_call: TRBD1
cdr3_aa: CASTKDRGRNYGYTF

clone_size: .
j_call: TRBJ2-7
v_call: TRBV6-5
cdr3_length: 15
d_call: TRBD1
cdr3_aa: CASSSQGQGFYEQYF

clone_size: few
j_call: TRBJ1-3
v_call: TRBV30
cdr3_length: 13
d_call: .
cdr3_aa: CAQRTDSGNTIYF

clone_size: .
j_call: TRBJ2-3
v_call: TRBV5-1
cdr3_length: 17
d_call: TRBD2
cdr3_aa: CASSFLPSGGLLDTQYF

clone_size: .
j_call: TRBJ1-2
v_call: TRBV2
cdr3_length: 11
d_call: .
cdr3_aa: CASSYNYGYTF

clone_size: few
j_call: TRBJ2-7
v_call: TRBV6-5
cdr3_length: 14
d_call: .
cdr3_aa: CASNLQTSPYEQYF

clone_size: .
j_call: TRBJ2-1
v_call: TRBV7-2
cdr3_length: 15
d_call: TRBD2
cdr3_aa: CASSAAGGAYNEQFF

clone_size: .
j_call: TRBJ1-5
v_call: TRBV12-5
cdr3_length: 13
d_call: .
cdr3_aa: CASGSNSNQPQHF

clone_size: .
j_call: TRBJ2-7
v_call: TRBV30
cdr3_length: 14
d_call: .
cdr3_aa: CAWSTGLGYYEQYF

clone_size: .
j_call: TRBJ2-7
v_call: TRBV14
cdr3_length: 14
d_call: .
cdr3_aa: CASSQDLGPSTQYF

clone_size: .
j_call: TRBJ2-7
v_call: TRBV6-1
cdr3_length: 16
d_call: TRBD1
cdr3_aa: CASSERAGTGPYEQYF

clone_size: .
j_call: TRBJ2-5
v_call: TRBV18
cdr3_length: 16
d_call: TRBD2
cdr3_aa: CASSPRSVGGAETQYF

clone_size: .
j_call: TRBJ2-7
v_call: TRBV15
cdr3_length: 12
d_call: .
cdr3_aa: CATRGPSYEQYF

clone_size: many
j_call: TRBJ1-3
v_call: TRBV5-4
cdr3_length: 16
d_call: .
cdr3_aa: CASSLAGRLSGNTIYF

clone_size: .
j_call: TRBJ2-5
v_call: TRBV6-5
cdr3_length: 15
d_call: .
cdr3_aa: CASSDRPWAQETQYF

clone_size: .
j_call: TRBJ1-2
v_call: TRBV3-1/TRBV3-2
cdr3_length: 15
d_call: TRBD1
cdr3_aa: CASSQVRDRGYGYTF

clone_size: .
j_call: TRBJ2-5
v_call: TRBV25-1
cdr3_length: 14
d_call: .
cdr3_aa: CASSEMGAGETQYF

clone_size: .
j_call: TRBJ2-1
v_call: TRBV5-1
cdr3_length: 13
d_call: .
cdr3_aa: CASSSRIDNEQFF

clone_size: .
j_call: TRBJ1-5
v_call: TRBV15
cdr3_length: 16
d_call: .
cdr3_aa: CATSRDGDYSNQPQHF

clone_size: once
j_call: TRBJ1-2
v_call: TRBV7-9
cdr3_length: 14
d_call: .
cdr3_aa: CASSLIGAAYGYTF

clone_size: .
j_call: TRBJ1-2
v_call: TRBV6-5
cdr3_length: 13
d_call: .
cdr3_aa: CASRPPDGYGYTF

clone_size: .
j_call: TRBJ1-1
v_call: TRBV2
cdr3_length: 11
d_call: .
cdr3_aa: CAAQDDTEAFF

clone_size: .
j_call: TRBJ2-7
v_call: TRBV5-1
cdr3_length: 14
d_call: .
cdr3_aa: CASSLVQDNDEQYF

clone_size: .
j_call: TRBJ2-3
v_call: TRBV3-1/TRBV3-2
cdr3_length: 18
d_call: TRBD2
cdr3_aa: CASNGGTSGGAHTDTQYF

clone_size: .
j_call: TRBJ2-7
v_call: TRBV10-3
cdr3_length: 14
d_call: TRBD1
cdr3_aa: CAISNRDRGHEQYF

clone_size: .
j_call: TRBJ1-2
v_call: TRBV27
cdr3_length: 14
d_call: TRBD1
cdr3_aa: CASKRDSPNYGYTF

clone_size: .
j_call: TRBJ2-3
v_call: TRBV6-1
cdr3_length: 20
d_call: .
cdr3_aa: CASSEAQLYEEGSNADTQYF

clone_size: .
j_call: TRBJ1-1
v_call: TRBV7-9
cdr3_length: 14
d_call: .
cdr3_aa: CASSLVSGNTEAFF

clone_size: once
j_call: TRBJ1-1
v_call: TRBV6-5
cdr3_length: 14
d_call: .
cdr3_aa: CASRRGGYDTEAFF

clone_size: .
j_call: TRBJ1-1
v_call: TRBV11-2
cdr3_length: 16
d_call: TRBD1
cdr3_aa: CASTWGKGGLNTEAFF

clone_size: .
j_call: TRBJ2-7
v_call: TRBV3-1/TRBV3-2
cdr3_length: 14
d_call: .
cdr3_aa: CASSQGDASYEQYF

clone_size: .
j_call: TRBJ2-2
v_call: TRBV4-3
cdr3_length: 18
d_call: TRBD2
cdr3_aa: CASSQALRGREGTGELFF

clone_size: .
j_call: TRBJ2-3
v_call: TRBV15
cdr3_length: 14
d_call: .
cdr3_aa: CATGTTVSTDTQYF

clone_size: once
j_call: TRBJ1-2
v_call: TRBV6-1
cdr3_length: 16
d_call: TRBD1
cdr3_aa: CASSEIGDARGDGYTF

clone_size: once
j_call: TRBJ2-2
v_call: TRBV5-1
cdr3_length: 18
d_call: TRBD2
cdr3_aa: CASRGVAGALMNTGELFF

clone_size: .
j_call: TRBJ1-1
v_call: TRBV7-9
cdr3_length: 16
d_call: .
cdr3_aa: CASSHNRERRFAEAFF

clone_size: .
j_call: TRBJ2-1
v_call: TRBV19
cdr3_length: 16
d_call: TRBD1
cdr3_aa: CASSIFRTGSYNEQFF

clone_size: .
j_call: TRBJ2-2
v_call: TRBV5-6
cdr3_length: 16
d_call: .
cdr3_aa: CASSLLPRSGTGELFF

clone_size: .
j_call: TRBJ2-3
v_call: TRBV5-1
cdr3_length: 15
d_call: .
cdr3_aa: CASSLRGAGTDTQYF

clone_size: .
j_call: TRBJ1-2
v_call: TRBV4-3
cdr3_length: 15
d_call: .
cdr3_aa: CASSQEPGADYGYTF

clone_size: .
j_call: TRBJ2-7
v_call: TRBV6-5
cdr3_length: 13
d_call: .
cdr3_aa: CASSYSKGYEQYF

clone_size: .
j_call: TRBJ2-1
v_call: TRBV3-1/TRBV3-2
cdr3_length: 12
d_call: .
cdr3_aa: CASSQRGNEQFF

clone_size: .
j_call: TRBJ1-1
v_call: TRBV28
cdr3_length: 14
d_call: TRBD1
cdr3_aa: CASSFTGGVTEAFF

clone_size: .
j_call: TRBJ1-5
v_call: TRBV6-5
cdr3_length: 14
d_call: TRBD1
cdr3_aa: CASRTGTSGQPQHF

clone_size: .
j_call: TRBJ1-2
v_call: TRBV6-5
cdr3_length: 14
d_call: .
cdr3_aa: CASSADRWFRGYTF

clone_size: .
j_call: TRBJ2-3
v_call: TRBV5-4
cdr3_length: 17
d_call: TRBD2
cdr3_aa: CASSFGTSGGATDTQYF

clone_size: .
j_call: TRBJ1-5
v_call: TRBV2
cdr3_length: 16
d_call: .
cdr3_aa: CASSEPGTYSNQPQHF

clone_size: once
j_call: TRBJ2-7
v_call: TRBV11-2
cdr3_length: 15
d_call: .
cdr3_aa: CASRRPGGPLYEQYF

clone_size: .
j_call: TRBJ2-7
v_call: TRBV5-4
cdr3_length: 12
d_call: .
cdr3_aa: CASSFGAYEQYF

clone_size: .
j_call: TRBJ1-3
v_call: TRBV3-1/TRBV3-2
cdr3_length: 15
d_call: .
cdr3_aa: CASSDLTGPGLTIYF

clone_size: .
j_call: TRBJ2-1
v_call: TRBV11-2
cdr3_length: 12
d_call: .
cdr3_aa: CANAGNSGEQFF

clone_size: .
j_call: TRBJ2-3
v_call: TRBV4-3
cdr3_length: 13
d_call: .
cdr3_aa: CASSQAVTDTQYF